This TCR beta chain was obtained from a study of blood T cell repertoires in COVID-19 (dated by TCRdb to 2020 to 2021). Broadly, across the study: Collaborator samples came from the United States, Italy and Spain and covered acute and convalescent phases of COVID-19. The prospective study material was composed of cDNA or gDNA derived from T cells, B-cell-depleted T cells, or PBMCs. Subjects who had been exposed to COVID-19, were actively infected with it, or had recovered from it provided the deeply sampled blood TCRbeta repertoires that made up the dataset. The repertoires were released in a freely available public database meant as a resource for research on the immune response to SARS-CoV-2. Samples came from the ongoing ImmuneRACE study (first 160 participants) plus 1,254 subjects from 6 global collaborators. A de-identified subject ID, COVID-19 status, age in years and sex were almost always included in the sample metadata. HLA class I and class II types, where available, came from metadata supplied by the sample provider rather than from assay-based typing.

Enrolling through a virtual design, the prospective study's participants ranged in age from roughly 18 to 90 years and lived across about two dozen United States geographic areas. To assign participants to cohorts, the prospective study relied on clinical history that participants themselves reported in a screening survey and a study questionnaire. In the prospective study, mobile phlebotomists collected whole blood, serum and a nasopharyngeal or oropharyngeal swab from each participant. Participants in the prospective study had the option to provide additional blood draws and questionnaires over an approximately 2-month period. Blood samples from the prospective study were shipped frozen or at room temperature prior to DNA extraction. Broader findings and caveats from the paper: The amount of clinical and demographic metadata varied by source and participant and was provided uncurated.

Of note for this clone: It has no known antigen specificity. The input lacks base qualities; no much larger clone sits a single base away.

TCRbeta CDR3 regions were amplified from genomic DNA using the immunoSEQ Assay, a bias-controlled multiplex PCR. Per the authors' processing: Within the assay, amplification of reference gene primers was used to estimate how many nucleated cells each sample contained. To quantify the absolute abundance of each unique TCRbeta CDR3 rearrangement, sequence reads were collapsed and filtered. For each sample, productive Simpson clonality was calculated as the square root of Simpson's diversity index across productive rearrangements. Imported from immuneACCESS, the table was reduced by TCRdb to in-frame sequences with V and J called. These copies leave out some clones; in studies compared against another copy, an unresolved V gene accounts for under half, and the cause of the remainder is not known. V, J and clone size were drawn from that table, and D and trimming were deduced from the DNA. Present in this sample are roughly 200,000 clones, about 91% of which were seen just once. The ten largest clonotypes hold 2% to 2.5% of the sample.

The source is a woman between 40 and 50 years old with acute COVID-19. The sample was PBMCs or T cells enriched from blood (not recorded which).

This receptor has the CDR3 CASSLGQGQPQHF. At the DNA level, the sequence is TGTGCCAGCAGCTTGGGGCAGGGGCAGCCCCAGCATTTT. The rearrangement joined TRBV5-6 to TRBJ1-5; matching of 6 bases hints at TRBD1 as the D gene. V is cut by 0 bases and J by 7 bases, and the space between the germline ends is 8 bases. CDR1 is given as SGHDT and CDR2 as YYEEEE, both from the germline V gene. Including cysteine and phenylalanine, the CDR3 has 13 amino acids. This entry keeps only the CDR3 DNA: 39 bases, framed from base 1.